Here is one TCR beta chain with its context. The data derive from a study of control samples from healthy donors and cancer patients. CDR1 SGHVS and CDR2 FQNEAQ come from the germline V gene. CDR3 length equals 13 residues. The germline V and J ends were trimmed by 5 bases and 6 bases, with 8 bases remaining between them. Clones were sequenced by immunoSEQ multiplex PCR, and TCRdb holds only the in-frame ones, with some missing. The sample shows 120,000 or so clones, about 95% of them seen only once. Sample: blood. The clonotype comes from a man aged 25-45 years in good health. The chain has TRBV7-8 and TRBJ2-6, with D hard to call. The CDR3 DNA is TGTGCCAGCAGCCTCTCAGAGGCCAACGTCCTGACTTTC. Translation gives CASSLSEANVLTF.